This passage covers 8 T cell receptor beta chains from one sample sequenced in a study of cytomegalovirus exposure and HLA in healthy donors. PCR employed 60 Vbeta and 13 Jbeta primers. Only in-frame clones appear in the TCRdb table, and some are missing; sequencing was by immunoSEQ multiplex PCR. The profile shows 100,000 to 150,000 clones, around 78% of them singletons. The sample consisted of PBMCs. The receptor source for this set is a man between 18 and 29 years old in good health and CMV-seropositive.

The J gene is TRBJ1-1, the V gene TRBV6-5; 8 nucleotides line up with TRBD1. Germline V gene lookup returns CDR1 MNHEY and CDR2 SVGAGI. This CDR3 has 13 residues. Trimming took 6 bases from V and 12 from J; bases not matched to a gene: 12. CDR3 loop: CASSPGTGLETFF. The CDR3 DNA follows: TGTGCCAGCAGCCCAGGGACAGGTCTTGAGACTTTCTTT.

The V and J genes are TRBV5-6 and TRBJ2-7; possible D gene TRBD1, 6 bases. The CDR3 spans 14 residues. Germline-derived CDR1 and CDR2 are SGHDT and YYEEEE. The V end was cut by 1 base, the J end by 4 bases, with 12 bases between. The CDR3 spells CASSLFSGDYEQYF. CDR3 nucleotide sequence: TGTGCCAGCAGCTTGTTTTCAGGGGATTACGAGCAGTACTTC.

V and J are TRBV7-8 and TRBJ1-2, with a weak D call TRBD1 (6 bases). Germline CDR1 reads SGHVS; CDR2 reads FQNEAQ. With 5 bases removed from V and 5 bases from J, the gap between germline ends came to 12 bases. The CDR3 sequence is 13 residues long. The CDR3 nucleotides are TGTGCCAGCAGCCCACAGGGTTGGTATGGCTACACCTTC. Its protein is CASSPQGWYGYTF.

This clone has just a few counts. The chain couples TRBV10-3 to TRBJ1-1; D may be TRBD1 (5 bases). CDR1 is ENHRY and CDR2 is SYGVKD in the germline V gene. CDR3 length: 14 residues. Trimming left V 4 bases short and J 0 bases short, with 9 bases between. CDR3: CAISVEGMNTEAFF. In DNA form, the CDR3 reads TGTGCCATCAGTGTGGAGGGGATGAACACTGAAGCTTTCTTT.

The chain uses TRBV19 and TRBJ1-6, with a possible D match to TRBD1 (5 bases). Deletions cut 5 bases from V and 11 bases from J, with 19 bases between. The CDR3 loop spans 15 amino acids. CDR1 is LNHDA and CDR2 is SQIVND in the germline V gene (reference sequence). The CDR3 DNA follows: TGTGCCAGTAGTGCCGGGACGGGGGGGGTGACACCCCTCCACTTT. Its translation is CASSAGTGGVTPLHF.

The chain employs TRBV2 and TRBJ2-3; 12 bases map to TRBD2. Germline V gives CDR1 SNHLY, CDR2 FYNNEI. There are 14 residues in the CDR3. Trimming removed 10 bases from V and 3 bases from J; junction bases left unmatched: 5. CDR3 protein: CANRLAGVTDTQYF. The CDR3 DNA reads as TGTGCCAATCGACTAGCGGGGGTGACAGATACGCAGTATTTT.

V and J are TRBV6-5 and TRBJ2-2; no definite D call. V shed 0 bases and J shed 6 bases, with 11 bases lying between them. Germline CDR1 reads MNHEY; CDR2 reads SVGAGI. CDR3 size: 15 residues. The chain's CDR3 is CASSYSFRSPGELFF. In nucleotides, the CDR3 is TGTGCCAGCAGTTACTCATTCCGGTCCCCCGGGGAGCTGTTTTTT.

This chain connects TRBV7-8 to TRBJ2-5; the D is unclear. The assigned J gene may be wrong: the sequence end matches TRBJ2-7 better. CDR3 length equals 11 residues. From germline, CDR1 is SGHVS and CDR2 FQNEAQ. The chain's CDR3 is CASSLVYEQYF. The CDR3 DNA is TGTGCCAGCAGCTTAGTCTACGAGCAGTACTTC.